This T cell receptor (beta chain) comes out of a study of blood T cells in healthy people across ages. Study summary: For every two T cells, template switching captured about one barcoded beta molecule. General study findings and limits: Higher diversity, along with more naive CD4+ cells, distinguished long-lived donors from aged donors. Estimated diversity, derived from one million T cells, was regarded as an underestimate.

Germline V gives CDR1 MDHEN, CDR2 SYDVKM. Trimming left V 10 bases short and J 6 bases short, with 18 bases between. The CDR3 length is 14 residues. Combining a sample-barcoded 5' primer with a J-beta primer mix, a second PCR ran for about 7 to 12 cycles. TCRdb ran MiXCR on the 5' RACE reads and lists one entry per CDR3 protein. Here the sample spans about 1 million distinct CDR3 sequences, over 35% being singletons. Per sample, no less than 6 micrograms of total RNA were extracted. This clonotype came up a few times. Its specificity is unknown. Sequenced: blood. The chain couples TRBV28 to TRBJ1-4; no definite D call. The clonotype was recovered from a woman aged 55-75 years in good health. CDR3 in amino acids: CAISRAALHEKLFF. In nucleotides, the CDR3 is TGTGCCATATCCCGGGCGGCCCTCCATGAAAAACTGTTTTTT.